Following are 15 T cell receptor beta chains from one sample sequenced in a study of beta chain features in type 1 diabetes. TCRB transcripts that were expressed got sequenced, as all of the isolated RNA had been reverse transcribed. Using immunoSEQ multiplex PCR, the repertoire was profiled, and TCRdb retains in-frame clones only, with some absent. Among a few hundred thousand clones, around 9.9% were seen once, and the ten largest hold about 1.2%. The specimen sequenced was central memory CD4+ T cells from blood. These receptors were obtained from a man aged 18 to 29 in good health.

The chain's CDR3 is CAISESWGTSTDTQYF. The CDR3, as DNA: TGTGCCATCAGTGAGTCGTGGGGGACTAGCACAGATACGCAGTATTTT. V usage is TRBV10-3 and J usage is TRBJ2-3; tentatively, D is TRBD2 (6 bases). The V end was cut by 0 bases, the J end by 0 bases, with 10 bases between. Per germline, CDR1 ENHRY and CDR2 SYGVKD. This CDR3 is 16 amino acids long.

The rearrangement uses TRBV7-2 and TRBJ2-7; TRBD2 matches 8 bases. CDR3 length equals 14 residues. From germline, CDR1 is SGHTA and CDR2 FQGNSA. V was clipped by 3 bases and J by 7 bases; unmatched bases: 8. CDR3 amino acids: CASSFNGRAEEQYF. The CDR3 DNA reads TGTGCCAGCAGCTTTAACGGGAGGGCTGAAGAGCAGTACTTC.

This clone showed up just a few times. This rearrangement joins TRBV28 to TRBJ2-5, with 8 bases aligning to TRBD1. The CDR3 totals 15 residues. CDR1 is MDHEN, CDR2 SYDVKM, per germline. J was trimmed by 2 bases and V by 3 bases; bases with no gene match: 5. Written as DNA, the CDR3 is TGTGCCAGCAGTTTGGCGGGACAGGTGCAAGAGACCCAGTACTTC. It translates to CASSLAGQVQETQYF.

V is TRBV5-4 and J is TRBJ2-3, with D perhaps TRBD1 (6 bases). The CDR3 totals 17 residues. With 0 bases removed from V and 2 bases from J, the gap between germline ends came to 16 bases. CDR1 and CDR2 from the germline V gene are SGHNT and YYREEE (reference sequence). The CDR3 nucleotides are TGTGCCAGCAGCTTGGTCCTCGGACAGCGAGACACAGATACGCAGTATTTT. It specifies CASSLVLGQRDTDTQYF.

J is TRBJ2-7 and V is TRBV18; D uncertain. The V and J ends lost 0 bases and 5 bases respectively, with 11 bases between them. The CDR3 loop spans 14 amino acids. Germline-derived CDR1 and CDR2 are KGHSH and LQKENI. Here the CDR3 DNA reads TGTGCCAGCTCACCACCCTCAGGTCCCCACGAGCAGTACTTC. This sequence encodes CASSPPSGPHEQYF.

V gene TRBV6-5 combines with J gene TRBJ1-5; D may be TRBD1 (5 bases). V was pared by 6 bases and J by 6 bases, with 15 bases between. Germline-derived CDR1 and CDR2 are MNHEY and SVGAGI. CDR3 length: 14 amino acids. Here the CDR3 DNA reads TGTGCCAGCAGCCGGATGGGGGAGAGTCAGCCCCAGCATTTT. Its translation: CASSRMGESQPQHF.

The chain carries TRBV5-6 and TRBJ1-5; D is possibly TRBD1 (5 bases). The CDR3 covers 15 residues. Per the germline V gene, CDR1 is SGHDT and CDR2 is YYEEEE. V was clipped by 4 bases and J by 7 bases, with 18 bases between them. The CDR3, as DNA: TGTGCCAGCAGCCCTTGGGCCAGGGCGAACCAGCCCCAGCATTTT. It encodes CASSPWARANQPQHF.

This clone was seen more than once but under ten times. V usage is TRBV5-4 and J usage is TRBJ2-7; tentative D call: TRBD1 (6 bases). The V end lost 0 bases, the J end lost 3 bases, and 7 bases lay between the germline ends. The germline V gene encodes CDR1 SGHNT and CDR2 YYREEE (reference sequence). The CDR3 extends over 13 amino acids. The CDR3 here is CASSLGQVYEQYF. CDR3 coding DNA: TGTGCCAGCAGCTTGGGACAGGTCTACGAGCAGTACTTC.

This clone was observed a few times. This chain uses TRBV7-2 with TRBJ2-3; TRBD1 or TRBD2 may be the D gene (5 bases each). The CDR3 covers 15 residues. The V and J ends lost 2 bases and 2 bases respectively, with 11 bases between them. Germline V CDR1 and CDR2: SGHTA, FQGNSA. CDR3 amino acids: CASSLSGTLTDTQYF. Written as DNA, the CDR3 is TGTGCCAGCAGCTTATCCGGGACCCTCACAGATACGCAGTATTTT.

This CDR3 is CASSASEDYGYTF. The CDR3 DNA reads TGTGCCAGCTCAGCCTCGGAGGACTATGGCTACACCTTC. This rearrangement joins TRBV18 to TRBJ1-2; no definite D call. V was pared by 5 bases and J by 3 bases, with 10 bases between. The CDR3 runs to 13 residues. The V gene's germline CDR1 is KGHSH and CDR2 LQKENI.

The chain is built from TRBV6-4 and TRBJ2-3; D is uncertain. Germline V gene data show CDR1 as MRHNA and CDR2 as SNTAGT. The CDR3 is made up of 18 amino acids. With 3 bases removed from V and 4 bases from J, the gap between germline ends came to 23 bases. CDR3 amino acids: CASSELATTQPGADTQYF. CDR3 in DNA: TGTGCCAGCAGTGAGCTTGCGACGACACAACCTGGGGCAGATACGCAGTATTTT.

This clone has just a few counts. The same CDR3 also results from other DNA sequences found in this sample. This chain uses TRBV30 with TRBJ1-5; D may be TRBD1 (5 bases). The CDR3 covers 12 residues. Trimming cost V 3 bases and J 4 bases, with 7 bases left between them. The germline CDR1 and CDR2 sequences are GTSNPN and SVGIG (reference sequence). This CDR3 is CAWRAGNQPQHF. The CDR3 DNA is TGTGCCTGGAGGGCAGGGAATCAGCCCCAGCATTTT.

For this clone: A much larger clone sits a single nucleotide away, making a read error possible. The chain carries TRBV30 and TRBJ2-1, with 12 bases fitting TRBD2. Germline V gene data show CDR1 as GTSNPN and CDR2 as SVGIG (reference sequence). Germline trimming cut 3 bases from V and 6 bases from J; bases unmatched to any gene: 9. This CDR3 has 16 residues. The CDR3 here is CAWSGARTSGTNEQFF. The CDR3 nucleotides are TGTGCCTGGAGCGGGGCCCGGACTAGCGGGACCAATGAGCAGTTCTTC.

This clone was recorded at least ten times. The chain recombines TRBV27 with TRBJ2-3; D is undetermined. There are 16 residues in the CDR3. Trimming pared 3 bases from V and 4 bases from J, leaving 17 bases between. The germline gives CDR1 MNHEY, CDR2 SMNVEV (reference sequence). The CDR3 nucleotides read TGTGCCAGCAGTTTTCAAATGACATTTTCTGCAGATACGCAGTATTTT. This gives the protein CASSFQMTFSADTQYF.

This clone was counted a few times. The V and J genes are TRBV10-3 and TRBJ2-7; no reliable D call. Germline values: CDR1 ENHRY, CDR2 SYGVKD. The CDR3 has 11 residues. The V end lost 6 bases, the J end lost 5 bases, and 8 bases lay between the germline ends. CDR3 loop: CAIREAHEQYF. The CDR3 DNA reads as TGTGCCATCAGGGAAGCACACGAGCAGTACTTC.